This T cell receptor (beta chain) came from a study of T-cell reconstitution after alpha-beta-depleted transplantation in children. Unique molecular identifiers were built into the TCRbeta library. From the PCR reads, TCRdb called clonotypes with MiXCR, one entry per CDR3 protein. Of about 400,000 distinct CDR3 sequences listed, approximately 20% are singletons. The specimen was PBMCs from the stem cell graft donor, collected from the stem cell graft. This sequence originates from a human donor who donated a stem cell graft to a child with acute myeloid leukemia.

For the CDR3, the DNA is TGTGCCAGCAGCCTCCTCCTAGGGTCCCGGGGCAATGAGCAGTTCTTC. Translating it yields CASSLLLGSRGNEQFF. The V gene is TRBV14, the J gene TRBJ2-1; possibly TRBD2 for D (5 bases). CDR1 is SGHDN and CDR2 is FVKESK in the germline V gene. With 4 bases removed from V and 6 bases from J, the gap between germline ends came to 19 bases. This CDR3 has 16 amino acids.